This is a list of T cell receptor beta chains from one sample in a study of blood T cells in healthy people across ages. TCRdb analysed the 5' RACE reads with MiXCR anew, one entry per CDR3 protein. Of 700,000 to 850,000 distinct CDR3 sequences listed, 53% were seen once; the top ten hold 41%. Sample: blood. These receptors were collected from a man older than 75 in good health. The CDR3 runs from the conserved cysteine through the conserved F or W. The D gene is left open where the match is weak. Rows give clone size only sometimes, using once, few, many, or a class for an expanded clone.

J gene,clone size,D gene,CDR3 length,V gene,CDR3 protein
TRBJ1-2,-,-,13,TRBV27,CASSLYPDYGYTF
TRBJ2-5,once,-,13,TRBV3-1,CASSQAGQETQYF
TRBJ2-5,-,TRBD2,14,TRBV20-1,CSGTVLAGEETQYF
TRBJ2-7,few,-,15,TRBV7-2,CASSKQGGPSYEQYF
TRBJ2-7,-,TRBD2,16,TRBV7-9,CASSSMTSGSSYEQYF
TRBJ2-7,-,-,13,TRBV15,CATSSNRGYEQYF
TRBJ2-4,-,-,15,TRBV6-5,CASSKGTKTKNIQYF
TRBJ2-3,-,TRBD1,17,TRBV5-1,CASSQWYRDSFTDTQYF
TRBJ2-3,few,TRBD2,17,TRBV7-9,CASSSRTSGRAWRYAYF
TRBJ2-1,-,-,14,TRBV7-2,CASSLSGFYNEQFF
TRBJ2-5,-,-,13,TRBV5-1,CVSSSHPKETQYF